Each of the 2 T cell receptor beta chains below was sequenced from the same sample in a study of T cell responses to AZD1222 COVID-19 vaccine. The method was immunoSEQ multiplex PCR; TCRdb's version includes in-frame clones alone and lacks a portion of them. This sample has 100,000 to 150,000 clones, with around 92% found just once. Material: peripheral blood, obtained 28 days after the second AZD1222 dose. The receptors were gathered from an adult who received the AZD1222 COVID-19 vaccine.

This chain uses TRBV5-1 with TRBJ2-7, with 7 positions matching TRBD1. CDR1 and CDR2 (germline): SGHRS, YFSETQ. There are 14 residues in the CDR3. The junction had 6 bases not matched to a gene; V was cut back by 4 bases and J by 2 bases. CDR3 bases: TGCGCCAGCAGCATCACAGGGGTAACCTACGAGCAGTACTTC. Protein: CASSITGVTYEQYF.

The chain combines TRBV10-3 with TRBJ2-3, with 7 nucleotides matching TRBD2. After removal of 3 bases from V and 2 bases from J, the junction contained 8 bases not matched to a gene. The CDR3 is made up of 16 amino acids. Germline values: CDR1 ENHRY, CDR2 SYGVKD. The CDR3 region is CAISEPSGGVTDTQYF. In DNA, the CDR3 is TGTGCCATCAGTGAACCTAGCGGAGGAGTCACAGATACGCAGTATTTT.